This TCR beta chain originates from a study of cytomegalovirus exposure and HLA in healthy donors. Study-wide points: Cytomegalovirus association was listed for about 150 TCR beta chains.

J gave up 2 bases and V 3 bases, and 7 bases lay outside the gene matches. This CDR3 is 15 amino acids long. Germline V CDR1 and CDR2: SGDLS, YYNGEE. In regard to this clone: Its antigen is undetermined.

It was with 60 Vbeta and 13 Jbeta primers that the PCR ran. The protocol was immunoSEQ multiplex PCR, while the TCRdb copy is restricted to in-frame clones and leaves out a portion. Among some 75,000 clones listed, over 70% were seen once. This receptor was taken from a man younger than 35 in good health and CMV-seropositive. Sequenced sample: PBMCs. This chain joins TRBV9 and TRBJ2-7, with 8 bases lining up with TRBD2. CDR3 coding DNA: TGTGCCAGCAGCGCCGTAACGGGAGGGCCCTACGAGCAGTACTTC. It specifies CASSAVTGGPYEQYF.